This T cell receptor beta chain was retrieved from a study of T-cell reconstitution after alpha-beta-depleted transplantation in children. Study-level findings and limits: Newly made T cells mostly supplied T-cell counts and diversity one year after transplant. About two months after transplant, alpha-beta T cells reportedly came from several hundred expanded graft clones. Surviving recipient cells, namely T cells and thymic progenitors, were the source of high day-60 TCRbeta diversity in some patients.

Trimming cost V 3 bases and J 5 bases; bases outside gene matches: 4. The CDR3 spans 14 residues. Germline-derived CDR1 and CDR2 are LGHNA and YSLEER. There are many counts of this clonotype. The target antigen is unknown. Unique molecular identifiers were used to barcode this TCRbeta library. TCRdb called the PCR reads again in MiXCR, with one record for every CDR3 protein. The table records nearly 200,000 distinct CDR3 sequences, around 5.9% of them present only once. The sequences come from PBMCs, collected before TCRalphabeta/CD19-depleted stem cell transplant. The V call is TRBV4-3, the J call TRBJ1-1, with TRBD1 matching over 9 bases. This receptor was taken from a girl under two years old with combined immunodeficiency, due to receive a stem cell transplant. The CDR3 DNA reads as TGCGCCAGCAGCCACCGACAGGGGGTAACTGAAGCTTTCTTT. This codes for CASSHRQGVTEAFF.